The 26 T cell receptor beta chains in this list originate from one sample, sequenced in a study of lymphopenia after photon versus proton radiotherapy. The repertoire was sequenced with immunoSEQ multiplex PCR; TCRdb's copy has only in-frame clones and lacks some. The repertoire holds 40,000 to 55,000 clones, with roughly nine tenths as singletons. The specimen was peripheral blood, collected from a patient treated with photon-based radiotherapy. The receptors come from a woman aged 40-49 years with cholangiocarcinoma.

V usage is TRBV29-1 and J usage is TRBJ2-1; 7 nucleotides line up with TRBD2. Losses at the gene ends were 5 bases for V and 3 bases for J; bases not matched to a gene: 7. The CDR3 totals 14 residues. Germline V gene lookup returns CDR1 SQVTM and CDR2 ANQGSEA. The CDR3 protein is CSVLLGGGYNEQFF. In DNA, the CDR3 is TGCAGCGTTTTGCTGGGCGGGGGCTACAATGAGCAGTTCTTC.

DNA for the CDR3: TGTGCCAGCAGAACCGGGACTAGCGGGAGAGGAGAGCAGTTCTTC. Amino acids: CASRTGTSGRGEQFF. The chain employs TRBV28 and TRBJ2-1, with 14 bases identical to TRBD2. CDR3 size: 15 residues. Germline CDR1 MDHEN, CDR2 SYDVKM. Trimming at V came to 6 bases and at J to 10 bases, leaving 8 bases not matched to a gene.

This CDR3 is CASRTSGFSYEQYF. As DNA, the CDR3 is TGTGCCAGCAGAACAAGCGGTTTCTCCTACGAGCAGTACTTC. The V and J genes are TRBV28 and TRBJ2-7; a possible D gene is TRBD2 (5 bases). Germline CDR1 and CDR2: MDHEN and SYDVKM. The CDR3 spans 14 residues. V lost 6 bases and J lost 0, with 12 bases in between.

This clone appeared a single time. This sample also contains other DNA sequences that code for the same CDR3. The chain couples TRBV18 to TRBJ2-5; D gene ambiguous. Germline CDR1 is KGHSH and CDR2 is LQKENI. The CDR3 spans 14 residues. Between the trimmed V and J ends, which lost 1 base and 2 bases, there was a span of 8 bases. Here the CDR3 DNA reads TGTGCCAGCTCACCACGCCGGAGTCAAGAGACCCAGTACTTC. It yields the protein CASSPRRSQETQYF.

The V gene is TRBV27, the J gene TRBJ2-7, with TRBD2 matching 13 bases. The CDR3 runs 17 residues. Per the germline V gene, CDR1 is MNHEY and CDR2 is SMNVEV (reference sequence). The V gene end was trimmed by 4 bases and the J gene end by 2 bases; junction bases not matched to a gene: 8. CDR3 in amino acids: CASSSSGLAGLTYEQYF. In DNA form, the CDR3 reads TGTGCCAGCAGTTCCTCGGGACTAGCGGGGCTAACCTACGAGCAGTACTTC.

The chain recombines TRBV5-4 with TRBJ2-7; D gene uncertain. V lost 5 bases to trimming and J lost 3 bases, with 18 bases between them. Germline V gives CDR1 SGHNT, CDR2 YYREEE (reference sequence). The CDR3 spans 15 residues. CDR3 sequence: CASSFNPTVFYEQYF. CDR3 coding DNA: TGTGCCAGCAGTTTCAACCCCACAGTTTTCTACGAGCAGTACTTC.

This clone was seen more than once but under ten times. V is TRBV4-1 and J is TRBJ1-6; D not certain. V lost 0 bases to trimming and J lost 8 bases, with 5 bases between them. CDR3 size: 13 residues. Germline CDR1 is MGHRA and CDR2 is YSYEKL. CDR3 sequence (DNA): TGCGCCAGCAGCCAAGATCAGGATTCACCCCTCCACTTT. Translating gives CASSQDQDSPLHF.

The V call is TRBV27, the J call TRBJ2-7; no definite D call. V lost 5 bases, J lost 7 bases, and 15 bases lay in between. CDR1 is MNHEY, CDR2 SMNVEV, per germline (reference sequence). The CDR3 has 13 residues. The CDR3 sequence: CASSPPNSREQYF. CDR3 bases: TGTGCCAGCAGTCCCCCTAACTCTCGGGAGCAGTACTTC.

CDR3 DNA sequence: TGCGCCAGCAGCCGAGGCCGACAGAGAGACACTGAAGCTTTCTTT. Translated, it gives CASSRGRQRDTEAFF. This chain links TRBV4-3 with TRBJ1-1; D perhaps matches TRBD1 (5 bases). The CDR3 is 15 residues long. Germline CDR1 reads LGHNA; CDR2 reads YSLEER. V was trimmed by 4 bases and J by 3 bases, leaving 15 bases between them.

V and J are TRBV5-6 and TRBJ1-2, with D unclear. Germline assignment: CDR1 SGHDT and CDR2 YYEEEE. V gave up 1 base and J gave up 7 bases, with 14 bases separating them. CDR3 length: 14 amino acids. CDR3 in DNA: TGTGCCAGCAGCTTGAGGGCTGGGCGAGGTGGCTACACCTTC. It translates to CASSLRAGRGGYTF.

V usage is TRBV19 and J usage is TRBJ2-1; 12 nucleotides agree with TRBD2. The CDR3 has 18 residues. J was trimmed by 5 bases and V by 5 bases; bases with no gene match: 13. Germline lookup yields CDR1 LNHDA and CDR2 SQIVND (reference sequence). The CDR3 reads CASSPLAGGPIIHNEQFF. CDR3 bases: TGTGCCAGTAGTCCGCTAGCGGGAGGGCCCATTATCCACAATGAGCAGTTCTTC.

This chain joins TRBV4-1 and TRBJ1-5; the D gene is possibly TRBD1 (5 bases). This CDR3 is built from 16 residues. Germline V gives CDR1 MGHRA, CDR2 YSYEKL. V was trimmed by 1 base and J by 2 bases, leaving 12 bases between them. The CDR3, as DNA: TGCGCCAGCAGCCAAGGGGACGGGGTGGGCAATCAGCCCCAGCATTTT. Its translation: CASSQGDGVGNQPQHF.

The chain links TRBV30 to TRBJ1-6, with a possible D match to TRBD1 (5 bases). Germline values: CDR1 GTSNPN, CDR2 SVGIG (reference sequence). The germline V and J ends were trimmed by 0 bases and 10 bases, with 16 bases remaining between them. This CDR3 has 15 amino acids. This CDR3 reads CAWSVIGAFGSPLHF. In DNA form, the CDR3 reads TGTGCCTGGAGTGTAATTGGGGCCTTCGGGTCACCCCTCCACTTT.

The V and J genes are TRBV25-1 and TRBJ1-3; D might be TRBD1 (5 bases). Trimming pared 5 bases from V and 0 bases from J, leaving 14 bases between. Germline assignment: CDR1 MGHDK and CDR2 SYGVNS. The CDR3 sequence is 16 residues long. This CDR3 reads CASSIGTGSSGNTIYF. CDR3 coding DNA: TGTGCCAGCAGTATAGGGACGGGAAGCTCTGGAAACACCATATATTTT.

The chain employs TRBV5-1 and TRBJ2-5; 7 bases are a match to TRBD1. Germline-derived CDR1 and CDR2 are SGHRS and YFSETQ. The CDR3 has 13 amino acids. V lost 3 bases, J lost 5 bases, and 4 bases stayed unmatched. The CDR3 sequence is CASSSDRVETQYF. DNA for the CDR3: TGCGCCAGCAGCTCAGACAGGGTCGAGACCCAGTACTTC. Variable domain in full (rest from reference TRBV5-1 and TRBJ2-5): KAGVTQTPRYLIKTRGQQVTLSCSPISGHRSVSWYQQTPGQGLQFLFEYFSETQRNKGNFPGRFSGRQFSNSRSEMNVSTLELGDSALYLCASSSDRVETQYFGPGTRLLVL.

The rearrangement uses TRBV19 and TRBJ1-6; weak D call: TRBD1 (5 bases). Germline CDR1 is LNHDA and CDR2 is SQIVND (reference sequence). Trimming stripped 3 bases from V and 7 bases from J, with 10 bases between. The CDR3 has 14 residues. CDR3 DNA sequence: TGTGCCAGTAGTATTGTGGGACGGAATTCACCCCTCCACTTT. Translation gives CASSIVGRNSPLHF.

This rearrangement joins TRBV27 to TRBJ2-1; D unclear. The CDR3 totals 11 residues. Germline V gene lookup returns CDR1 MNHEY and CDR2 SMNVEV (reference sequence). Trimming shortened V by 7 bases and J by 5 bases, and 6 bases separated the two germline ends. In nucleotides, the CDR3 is TGTGCCAGCACCGCTAACAATGAGCAGTTCTTC. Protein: CASTANNEQFF.

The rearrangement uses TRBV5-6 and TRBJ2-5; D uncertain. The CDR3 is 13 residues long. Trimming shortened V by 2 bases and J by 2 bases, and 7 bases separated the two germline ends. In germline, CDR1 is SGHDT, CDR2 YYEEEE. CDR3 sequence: CASSFSVQETQYF. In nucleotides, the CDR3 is TGTGCCAGCAGCTTCAGCGTACAAGAGACCCAGTACTTC.

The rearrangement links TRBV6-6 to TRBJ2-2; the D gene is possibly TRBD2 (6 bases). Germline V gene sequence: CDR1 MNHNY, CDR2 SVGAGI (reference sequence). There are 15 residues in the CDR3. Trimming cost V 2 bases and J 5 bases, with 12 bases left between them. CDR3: CASSYQWGETGELFF. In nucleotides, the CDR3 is TGTGCCAGCAGTTACCAGTGGGGGGAAACCGGGGAGCTGTTTTTT.

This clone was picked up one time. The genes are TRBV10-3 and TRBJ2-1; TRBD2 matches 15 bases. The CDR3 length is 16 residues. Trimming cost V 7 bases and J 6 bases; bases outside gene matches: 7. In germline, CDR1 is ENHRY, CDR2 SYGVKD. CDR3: CAIIQGLAGGPNEQFF. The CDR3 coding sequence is TGTGCCATCATCCAGGGACTAGCGGGAGGCCCCAATGAGCAGTTCTTC.

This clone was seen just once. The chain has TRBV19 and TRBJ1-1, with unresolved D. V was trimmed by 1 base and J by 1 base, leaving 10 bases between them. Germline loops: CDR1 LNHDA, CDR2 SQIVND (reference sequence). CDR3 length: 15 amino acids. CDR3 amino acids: CASSIGSLSNTEAFF. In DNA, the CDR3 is TGTGCCAGTAGTATAGGATCCCTGTCGAACACTGAAGCTTTCTTT.

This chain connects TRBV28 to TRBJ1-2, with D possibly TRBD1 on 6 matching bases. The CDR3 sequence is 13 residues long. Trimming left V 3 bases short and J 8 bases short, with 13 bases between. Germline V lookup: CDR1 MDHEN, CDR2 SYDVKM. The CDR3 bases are TGTGCCAGCAGTTTTAGGCCAGGGGAGGGCTACACCTTC. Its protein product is CASSFRPGEGYTF.

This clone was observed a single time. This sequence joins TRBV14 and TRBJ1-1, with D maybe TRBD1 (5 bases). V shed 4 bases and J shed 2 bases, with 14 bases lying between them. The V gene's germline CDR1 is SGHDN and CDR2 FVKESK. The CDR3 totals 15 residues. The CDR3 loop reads CASSLPGTVNTEAFF. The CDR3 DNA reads TGTGCCAGCAGCCTGCCCGGGACGGTCAACACTGAAGCTTTCTTT.

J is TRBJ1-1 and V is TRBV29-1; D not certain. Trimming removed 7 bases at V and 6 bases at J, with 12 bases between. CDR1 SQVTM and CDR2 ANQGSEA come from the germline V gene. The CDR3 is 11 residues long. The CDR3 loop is CSAGWRSEAFF. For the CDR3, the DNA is TGCAGCGCCGGGTGGCGGTCTGAAGCTTTCTTT. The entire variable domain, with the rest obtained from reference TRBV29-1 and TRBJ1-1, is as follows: SAVISQKPSRDICQRGTSLTIQCQVDSQVTMMFWYRQQPGQSLTLIATANQGSEATYESGFVIDKFPISRPNLTFSTLTVSNMSPEDSSIYLCSAGWRSEAFFGQGTRLTVV.

The CDR3 reads CASSLSVNTEAFF. CDR3 nucleotide sequence: TGTGCCAGCAGTTTATCTGTGAACACTGAAGCTTTCTTT. This sequence joins TRBV27 and TRBJ1-1; D gene ambiguous. The germline V and J ends were trimmed by 0 bases and 0 bases, with 2 bases remaining between them. This CDR3 spans 13 amino acids. From germline, CDR1 is MNHEY and CDR2 SMNVEV (reference sequence).

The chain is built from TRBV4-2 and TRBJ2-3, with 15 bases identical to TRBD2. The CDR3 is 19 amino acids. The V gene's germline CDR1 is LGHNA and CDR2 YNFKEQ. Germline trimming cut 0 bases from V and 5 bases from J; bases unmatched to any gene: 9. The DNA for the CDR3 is TGTGCCAGCAGCCAAGATTGGACTAGCGGGAGGGCAGGAGAAGATACGCAGTATTTT. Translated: CASSQDWTSGRAGEDTQYF.